This passage covers 5 T cell receptor beta chains from one sample sequenced in a study of naive and memory T cell subsets. Overall study findings and caveats: Possibly reflecting memory cells re-expressing CD45RA, a few larger clonotypes occurred in naive repertoires, especially CD8.

These TCRs are of unknown antigen specificity. An equimolar mix of two oligonucleotides served as the beta constant-region primer for TRBC1 and TRBC2. Ligated cDNA was amplified by four rounds of PCR with nested alpha and beta constant-region primers and SP2. TCRdb used MiXCR to reprocess the UMI-ligation and nested PCR reads, holding one entry per CDR3 protein. The sample carries around 160,000 distinct CDR3 sequences, 22% recorded once. Material: naive CD4+ T cells from blood. These TCRs come from a human donor in good health.

This sequence joins TRBV28 and TRBJ1-1; 7 nucleotides line up with TRBD1. The trim removed 7 bases at V and 4 bases at J, leaving 15 bases unmatched. Germline assignment: CDR1 MDHEN and CDR2 SYDVKM. The CDR3 length is 16 residues. Here the CDR3 DNA reads TGTGCCAGCATCCAGGGGGGCGGAGGGGCTTCCACTGAAGCTTTCTTT. Protein sequence: CASIQGGGGASTEAFF.

This clonotype came up a few times. The rearrangement joins TRBV6-5 to TRBJ2-2; D may match TRBD1 or TRBD2 (7 bases each). V dropped 6 bases and J dropped 4 bases, with 12 bases sitting between them. The germline V gene encodes CDR1 MNHEY and CDR2 SVGAGI. The CDR3 loop spans 14 amino acids. The CDR3 here is CASSREGATGELFF. CDR3 nucleotides: TGTGCCAGCAGCAGGGAGGGGGCCACCGGGGAGCTGTTTTTT.

This clonotype was seen just once. V and J are TRBV7-2 and TRBJ2-7, with TRBD1 identical over 9 bases. This CDR3 is 14 amino acids long. Per the germline V gene, CDR1 is SGHTA and CDR2 is FQGNSA. After removal of 0 bases from V and 7 bases from J, the junction contained 4 bases not matched to a gene. In nucleotides, the CDR3 is TGTGCCAGCAGCTTAGCAACAGGGGGCCGGGAGCAGTACTTC. Translation: CASSLATGGREQYF.

Only a few counts were recorded for this clonotype. V and J are TRBV5-1 and TRBJ2-7; a possible D gene is TRBD1 (6 bases). The CDR3 runs to 16 residues. V was trimmed by 3 bases and J by 0 bases, leaving 16 bases between them. Germline CDR1 reads SGHRS; CDR2 reads YFSETQ. The CDR3 sequence: CASSYESGTLSYEQYF. The CDR3 DNA reads TGCGCCAGCAGCTACGAATCCGGGACACTCTCCTACGAGCAGTACTTC.

The chain employs TRBV5-6 and TRBJ1-2, with D perhaps matching TRBD1 (6 bases). The CDR3 contains 14 residues. Trimming left V 1 base short and J 4 bases short, with 11 bases between. The germline V gene encodes CDR1 SGHDT and CDR2 YYEEEE. CDR3 in amino acids: CASSLLAGVYGYTF. The CDR3 DNA reads TGTGCCAGCAGCTTGTTGGCAGGGGTCTATGGCTACACCTTC.